This passage covers 20 T cell receptor beta chains from one sample sequenced in a study of shared T cell receptors in the human thymus. Produced via immunoSEQ multiplex PCR; TCRdb's table is partial and in-frame only. Of over 350,000 clones listed, 95% are singletons. The sequenced sample was thymocytes. These receptors came from a human donor.

V and J are TRBV5-1 and TRBJ1-4, with D unresolved. The CDR3 loop spans 16 amino acids. Germline-derived CDR1 and CDR2 are SGHRS and YFSETQ. Trimming took off 4 bases at V and 3 bases at J, with 16 bases between the two ends. The CDR3 loop reads CASSPYSGPSNEKLFF. The DNA for the CDR3 is TGCGCCAGCAGCCCCTATTCAGGACCCTCTAATGAAAAACTGTTTTTT.

Points on this clone: The same CDR3 also results from other DNA sequences found in this sample. This rearrangement joins TRBV9 to TRBJ2-7; a possible D gene is TRBD2 (6 bases). V lost 0 bases and J lost 2, with 9 bases in between. Germline values: CDR1 SGDLS, CDR2 YYNGEE. CDR3 length: 14 residues. Here the CDR3 reads CASSVGRGPYEQYF. Here the CDR3 DNA reads TGTGCCAGCAGCGTAGGGCGGGGCCCCTACGAGCAGTACTTC.

This sequence joins TRBV11-1 and TRBJ2-2; the D gene is possibly TRBD2 (6 bases). The germline V gene has CDR1 SGHAT and CDR2 FQDESV (reference sequence). This CDR3 has 19 amino acids. Deletions cut 5 bases from V and 2 bases from J, with 24 bases between. The CDR3 loop is CASSESGPNPQKNTGELFF. The CDR3 nucleotides read TGTGCCAGCAGCGAAAGCGGGCCGAATCCACAGAAAAACACCGGGGAGCTGTTTTTT.

This chain connects TRBV27 to TRBJ1-1; tentatively, D is TRBD1 (5 bases). The germline gives CDR1 MNHEY, CDR2 SMNVEV (reference sequence). This CDR3 comprises 17 residues. V was cut by 3 bases and J by 8 bases, with 25 bases left in between. CDR3 sequence reads: CASSFAPQAGSVREAFF. CDR3 nucleotides: TGTGCCAGCAGTTTTGCCCCCCAAGCAGGGTCCGTTCGGGAAGCTTTCTTT.

The genes are TRBV5-1 and TRBJ2-1, with TRBD1 identical over 11 bases. The CDR3 covers 18 residues. Per germline, CDR1 SGHRS and CDR2 YFSETQ. The J segment lost 0 bases and the V segment lost 1 base, leaving 6 bases of the junction unmatched. CDR3 region: CASSLRTGGPNSYNEQFF. DNA of the CDR3: TGCGCCAGCAGCTTGAGGACAGGGGGCCCTAACTCCTACAATGAGCAGTTCTTC.

The rearrangement uses TRBV11-3 and TRBJ2-1; 7 nucleotides line up with TRBD1. With 5 bases clipped from V and 5 bases from J, the junction kept 18 bases outside the gene matches. The CDR3 extends over 18 amino acids. Germline V gives CDR1 SGHNT, CDR2 YENEEA. The CDR3 here is CASSPSNDTGDPHNEQFF. The CDR3 DNA sequence: TGTGCCAGCAGCCCCTCGAATGACACAGGGGACCCCCACAATGAGCAGTTCTTC.

The V gene is TRBV28, the J gene TRBJ2-5; D possibly corresponds to TRBD1 (6 bases). The J call is uncertain, as TRBJ2-7 better fits the DNA end. Germline V gene sequence: CDR1 MDHEN, CDR2 SYDVKM. The CDR3 runs to 13 residues. The CDR3 sequence: CASSQDRPYEQYF. In DNA form, the CDR3 reads TGTGCCAGCAGCCAGGACAGACCCTACGAGCAGTACTTC.

V and J are TRBV7-2 and TRBJ1-3; D gene ambiguous. This CDR3 spans 17 amino acids. Trimming pared 0 bases from V and 0 bases from J, leaving 12 bases between. Germline V gene lookup returns CDR1 SGHTA and CDR2 FQGNSA. The CDR3 reads CASSLAPFKGSGNTIYF. The CDR3 DNA reads TGTGCCAGCAGCTTAGCCCCTTTCAAGGGCTCTGGAAACACCATATATTTT.

The chain uses TRBV19 and TRBJ1-5; D remains unclear. Trimming stripped 3 bases from V and 3 bases from J, with 9 bases between. The CDR3 loop spans 14 amino acids. Germline V CDR1 and CDR2: LNHDA, SQIVND (reference sequence). In DNA form, the CDR3 reads TGTGCCAGTAGTATGAGTCCCCACAATCAGCCCCAGCATTTT. This sequence encodes CASSMSPHNQPQHF.

The chain is built from TRBV7-2 and TRBJ1-2, with 11 nucleotides matching TRBD1. The trim removed 11 bases at V and 4 bases at J, leaving 3 bases unmatched. Germline loops: CDR1 SGHTA, CDR2 FQGNSA. CDR3 length: 12 amino acids. DNA of the CDR3: TGTGCCGGTGGGACAGGGGGCTATGGCTACACCTTC. This translates into CAGGTGGYGYTF.

The chain couples TRBV28 to TRBJ2-1, with D unresolved. The CDR3 length is 14 residues. Deletions cut 6 bases from V and 1 base from J, with 10 bases between. Per the germline V gene, CDR1 is MDHEN and CDR2 is SYDVKM. In DNA form, the CDR3 reads TGTGCCAGCAGCCCCCGTCTATCCTACAATGAGCAGTTCTTC. Residues: CASSPRLSYNEQFF.

The rearrangement joins TRBV7-8 to TRBJ2-7, with D perhaps matching TRBD2 (6 bases). V was pared by 5 bases and J by 5 bases, with 13 bases between. Germline V gene sequence: CDR1 SGHVS, CDR2 FQNEAQ. This CDR3 contains 13 residues. The CDR3 here is CASSLLGGDEQYF. DNA of the CDR3: TGTGCCAGCAGCCTACTCGGAGGGGACGAGCAGTACTTC.

V gene TRBV2 combines with J gene TRBJ2-5, with 10 bases lining up with TRBD2. The CDR3 extends over 15 amino acids. After removal of 6 bases from V and 5 bases from J, the junction contained 9 bases not matched to a gene. Germline CDR1 is SNHLY and CDR2 is FYNNEI. The CDR3 DNA sequence: TGTGCCAGCAGGAAGTCTAGCGGGAGATTGGAGACCCAGTACTTC. This gives the protein CASRKSSGRLETQYF.

V gene TRBV27 combines with J gene TRBJ2-1, with 8 positions matching TRBD2. The CDR3 is 15 amino acids. CDR1 and CDR2 (germline): MNHEY, SMNVEV (reference sequence). Germline trimming cut 5 bases from V and 9 bases from J; bases unmatched to any gene: 12. CDR3 DNA: TGTGCCAGCAGTCCCCCGGGACTAGGTTCGTGTGAGCAGTTCTTC. This encodes CASSPPGLGSCEQFF.

This chain uses TRBV7-2 with TRBJ2-7; TRBD1 matches at 8 bases. The J segment lost 4 bases and the V segment lost 1 base, leaving 6 bases of the junction unmatched. CDR3 length equals 15 residues. Germline values: CDR1 SGHTA, CDR2 FQGNSA. The CDR3 DNA reads as TGTGCCAGCAGCTTAGAGGGGGACAGGTTTTACGAGCAGTACTTC. Amino acids: CASSLEGDRFYEQYF.

J is TRBJ1-4 and V is TRBV5-1, with 7 bases identical to TRBD1. V gave up 0 bases and J gave up 5 bases; unmatched junction bases: 7. The germline gives CDR1 SGHRS, CDR2 YFSETQ. This CDR3 spans 16 amino acids. CDR3 nucleotide sequence: TGCGCCAGCAGCTTGGGGCCCGACAGGGCGAATGAAAAACTGTTTTTT. As protein: CASSLGPDRANEKLFF.

This chain links TRBV28 with TRBJ2-6; D not certain. V was pared by 6 bases and J by 0 bases, with 18 bases between. The CDR3 consists of 18 residues. Per the germline V gene, CDR1 is MDHEN and CDR2 is SYDVKM. The CDR3 loop is CASRPGDPAGSGANVLTF. CDR3 bases: TGTGCCAGCAGGCCTGGCGACCCCGCCGGCTCTGGGGCCAACGTCCTGACTTTC.

The chain links TRBV2 to TRBJ2-7; the match to TRBD1 covers 7 bases. This CDR3 region has 13 residues. The germline gives CDR1 SNHLY, CDR2 FYNNEI. V lost 5 bases and J lost 5; bases outside the gene matches: 6. The CDR3 DNA is TGTGCCAGCAGTAAAAACAGGGGCAACGAGCAGTACTTC. This translates into CASSKNRGNEQYF. Variable domain in full (rest from reference TRBV2 and TRBJ2-7): EPEVTQTPSHQVTQMGQEVILRCVPISNHLYFYWYRQILGQKVEFLVSFYNNEISEKSEIFDDQFSVERPDGSNFTLKIRSTKLEDSAMYFCASSKNRGNEQYFGPGTRLTVT.

This chain connects TRBV19 to TRBJ1-5, with D unresolved. Deletions cut 5 bases from V and 6 bases from J, with 11 bases between. CDR3 length: 13 residues. In germline, CDR1 is LNHDA, CDR2 SQIVND (reference sequence). CDR3 residues: CASSAPPVQPQHF. The CDR3 nucleotides are TGTGCCAGTAGTGCCCCCCCAGTTCAGCCCCAGCATTTT. Looking up the rest from reference TRBV19 and TRBJ1-5 gives the full variable domain: DGGITQSPKYLFRKEGQNVTLSCEQNLNHDAMYWYRQDPGQGLRLIYYSQIVNDFQKGDIAEGYSVSREKKESFPLTVTSAQKNPTAFYLCASSAPPVQPQHFGDGTRLSIL.

The V call is TRBV19, the J call TRBJ2-1; D ambiguous. The V end was cut by 2 bases, the J end by 8 bases, with 13 bases between. Germline loops: CDR1 LNHDA, CDR2 SQIVND (reference sequence). CDR3 size: 14 residues. The CDR3 coding sequence is TGTGCCAGTAGTATAACAATAGGAGCAGATGAGCAGTTCTTC. Amino acids: CASSITIGADEQFF.